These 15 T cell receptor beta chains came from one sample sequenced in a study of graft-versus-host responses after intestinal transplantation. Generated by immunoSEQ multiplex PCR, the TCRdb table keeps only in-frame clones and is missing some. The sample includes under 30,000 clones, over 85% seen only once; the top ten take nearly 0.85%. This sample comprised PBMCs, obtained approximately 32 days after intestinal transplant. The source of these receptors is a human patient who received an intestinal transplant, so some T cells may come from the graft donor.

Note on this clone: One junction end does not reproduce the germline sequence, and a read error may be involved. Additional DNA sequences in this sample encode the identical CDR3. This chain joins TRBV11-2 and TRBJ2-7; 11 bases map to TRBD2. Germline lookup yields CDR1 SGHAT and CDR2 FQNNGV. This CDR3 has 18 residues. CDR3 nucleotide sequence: TGTGCCAGCAGCTTAGTCACAGGGACTAGCGGTTCTAGGAGCGAGCAATACTTC. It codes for CASSLVTGTSGSRSEQYF. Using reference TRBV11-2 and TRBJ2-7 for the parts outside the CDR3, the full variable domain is EAGVAQSPRYKIIEKRQSVAFWCNPISGHATLYWYQQILGQGPKLLIQFQNNGVVDDSQLPKDRFSAERLKGVDSTLKIQPAKLEDSAVYLCASSLVTGTSGSRSEQYFGPGTRLTVT.

The CDR3 DNA is TGTGCCAGCAGCCTCGGGCCCGCTAACTATGGCTACACCTTC. Residues: CASSLGPANYGYTF. The rearrangement joins TRBV11-2 to TRBJ1-2; D is ambiguous. Germline assignment: CDR1 SGHAT and CDR2 FQNNGV. V dropped 5 bases and J dropped 0 bases, with 10 bases sitting between them. The CDR3 is 14 amino acids.

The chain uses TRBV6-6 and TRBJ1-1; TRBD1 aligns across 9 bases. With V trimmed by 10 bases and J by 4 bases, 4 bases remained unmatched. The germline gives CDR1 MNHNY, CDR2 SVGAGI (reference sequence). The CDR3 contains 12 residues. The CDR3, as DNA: TGTGCCACAGGGACAGGGCCCACTGAAGCTTTCTTT. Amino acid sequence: CATGTGPTEAFF.

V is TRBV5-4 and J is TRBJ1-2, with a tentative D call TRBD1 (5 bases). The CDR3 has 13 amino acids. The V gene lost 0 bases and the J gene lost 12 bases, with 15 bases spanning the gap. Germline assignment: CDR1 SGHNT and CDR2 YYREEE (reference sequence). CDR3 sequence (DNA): TGTGCCAGCAGCTTGGGAGGGACCATAATGCACACCTTC. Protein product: CASSLGGTIMHTF.

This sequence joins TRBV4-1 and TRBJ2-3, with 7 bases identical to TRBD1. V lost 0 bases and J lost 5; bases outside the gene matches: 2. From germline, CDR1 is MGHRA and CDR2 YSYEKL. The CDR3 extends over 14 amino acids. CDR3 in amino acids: CASSQDQGEDTQYF. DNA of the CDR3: TGCGCCAGCAGCCAAGATCAGGGGGAAGATACGCAGTATTTT.

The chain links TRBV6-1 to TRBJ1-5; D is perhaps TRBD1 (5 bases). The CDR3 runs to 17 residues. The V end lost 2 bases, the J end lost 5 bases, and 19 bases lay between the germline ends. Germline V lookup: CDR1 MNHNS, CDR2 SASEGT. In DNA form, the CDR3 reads TGTGCCAGCAGTGAATTTTCCGGGGCTTGGACGGATCAGCCCCAGCATTTT. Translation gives CASSEFSGAWTDQPQHF.

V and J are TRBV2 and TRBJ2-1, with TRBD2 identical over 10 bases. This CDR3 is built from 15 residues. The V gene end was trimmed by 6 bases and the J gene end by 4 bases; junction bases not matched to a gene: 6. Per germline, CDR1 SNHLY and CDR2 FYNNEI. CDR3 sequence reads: CASSVGLAAYNEQFF. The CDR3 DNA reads TGTGCCAGCAGCGTCGGACTAGCGGCGTACAATGAGCAGTTCTTC.

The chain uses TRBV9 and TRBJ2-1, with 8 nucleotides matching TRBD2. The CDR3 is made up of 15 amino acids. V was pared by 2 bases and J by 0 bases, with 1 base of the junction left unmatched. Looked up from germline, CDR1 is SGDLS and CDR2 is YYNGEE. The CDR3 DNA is TGTGCCAGCAGCGTCGGGACTAGCTCCTACAATGAGCAGTTCTTC. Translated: CASSVGTSSYNEQFF.

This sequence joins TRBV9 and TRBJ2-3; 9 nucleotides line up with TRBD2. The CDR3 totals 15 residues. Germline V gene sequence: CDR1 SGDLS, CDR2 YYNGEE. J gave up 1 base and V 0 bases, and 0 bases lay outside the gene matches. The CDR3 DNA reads TGTGCCAGCAGCGTAGGGACTAGCGGCACAGATACGCAGTATTTT. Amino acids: CASSVGTSGTDTQYF.

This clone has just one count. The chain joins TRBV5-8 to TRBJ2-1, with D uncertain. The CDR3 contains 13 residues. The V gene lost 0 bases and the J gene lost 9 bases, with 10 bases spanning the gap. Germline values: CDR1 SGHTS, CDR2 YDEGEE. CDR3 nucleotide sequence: TGTGCCAGCAGCTTGGGTGGGGTATCTGAGCAGTTCTTC. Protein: CASSLGGVSEQFF.

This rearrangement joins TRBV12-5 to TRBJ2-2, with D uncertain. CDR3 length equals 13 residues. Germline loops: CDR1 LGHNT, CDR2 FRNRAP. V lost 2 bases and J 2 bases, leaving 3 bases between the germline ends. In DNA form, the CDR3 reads TGTGCTAGTGGTTTGCCAAACACCGGGGAGCTGTTTTTT. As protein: CASGLPNTGELFF.

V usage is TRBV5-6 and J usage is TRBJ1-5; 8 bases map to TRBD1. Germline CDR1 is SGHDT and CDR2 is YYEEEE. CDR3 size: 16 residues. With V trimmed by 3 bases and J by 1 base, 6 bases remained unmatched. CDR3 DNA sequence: TGTGCCAGCAGCTCTCTGGGACAGGAAAGCAATCAGCCCCAGCATTTT. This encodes CASSSLGQESNQPQHF. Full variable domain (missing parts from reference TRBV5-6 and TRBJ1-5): DAGVTQSPTHLIKTRGQQVTLRCSPKSGHDTVSWYQQALGQGPQFIFQYYEEEERQRGNFPDRFSGHQFPNYSSELNVNALLLGDSALYLCASSSLGQESNQPQHFGDGTRLSIL.

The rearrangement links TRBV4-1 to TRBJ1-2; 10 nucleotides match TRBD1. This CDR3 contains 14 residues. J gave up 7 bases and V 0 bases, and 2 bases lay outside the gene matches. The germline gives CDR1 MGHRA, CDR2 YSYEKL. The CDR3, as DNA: TGCGCCAGCAGCCAAGATCGGGACAGGGGTGGCTACACCTTC. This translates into CASSQDRDRGGYTF.

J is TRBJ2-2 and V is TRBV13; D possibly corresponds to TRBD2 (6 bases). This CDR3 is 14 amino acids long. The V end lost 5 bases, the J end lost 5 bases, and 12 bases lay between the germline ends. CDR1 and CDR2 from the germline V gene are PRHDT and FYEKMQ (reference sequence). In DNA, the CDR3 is TGTGCCAGCAGCCCGGGACTGATGACCGGGGAGCTGTTTTTT. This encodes CASSPGLMTGELFF.

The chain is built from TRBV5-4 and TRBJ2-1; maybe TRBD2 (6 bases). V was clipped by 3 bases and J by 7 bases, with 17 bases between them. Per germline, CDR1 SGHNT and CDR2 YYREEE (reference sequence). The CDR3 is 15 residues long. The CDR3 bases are TGTGCCAGCAGCTCCCCGGGACTCCTCCTTAATGAGCAGTTCTTC. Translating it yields CASSSPGLLLNEQFF.